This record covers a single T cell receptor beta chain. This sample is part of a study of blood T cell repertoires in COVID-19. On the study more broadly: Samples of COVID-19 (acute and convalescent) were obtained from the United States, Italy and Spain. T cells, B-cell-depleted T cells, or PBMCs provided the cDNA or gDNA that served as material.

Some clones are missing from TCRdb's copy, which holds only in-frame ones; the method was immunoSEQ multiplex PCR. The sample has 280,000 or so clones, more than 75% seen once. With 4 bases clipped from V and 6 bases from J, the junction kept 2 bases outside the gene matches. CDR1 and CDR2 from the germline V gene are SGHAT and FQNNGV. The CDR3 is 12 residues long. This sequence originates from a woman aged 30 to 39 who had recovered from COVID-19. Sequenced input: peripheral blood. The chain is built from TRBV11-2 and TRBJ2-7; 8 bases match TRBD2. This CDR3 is CASSSGLGEQYF. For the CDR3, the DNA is TGTGCCAGCAGCTCGGGACTAGGCGAGCAGTACTTC.